This entry describes one T cell receptor beta chain. This clonotype was seen a handful of times. Its antigen is not yet known. Base qualities were left out, and no much larger clone turns up one base away. The CDR3 sequence holds 15 residues, the cysteine and phenylalanine included. The only DNA kept is the CDR3, 45 bases in frame from the first base. Taken from the germline V gene (reference sequence), the CDR1 and CDR2 loops are LNHDA and SQIVND. The junction shows trimming of 7 bases on V and 4 bases on J, plus 17 bases between the germline ends. Ophthalmopathy patients had moderately to severely active disease, with a Clinical Activity Score of 3 or more, a NOSPECS grade of 4 or more, and a disease duration of less than 3 months. Any patient with an uncontrolled infection, another autoimmune disease, pregnancy or lactation was excluded. Diagnoses were established on the basis of clinical symptoms, serum thyroxine and TRAb, thyroid ultrasound, and orbital computed tomography. PBMCs were separated from under 11 ml of fresh peripheral blood using Ficoll-Paque density gradient centrifugation. Total RNA was extracted with Trizol reagent, and quality was checked on an Agilent 2100 Bioanalyzer.

The sample originates from a study of T cells in Graves' hyperthyroidism and ophthalmopathy (dated by TCRdb to about 2019). Regarding the research as a whole: Peripheral blood samples were taken at initial diagnosis, before any treatment was given. To identify distinguishing TCR V-J signatures, a discovery cohort of about 95 patients was used, comprising 43 with Graves' ophthalmopathy and 55 to 65 with stable Graves' hyperthyroidism. Prospective prediction of ophthalmopathy was tested in an independent validation cohort of about 19 hyperthyroidism patients and approximately 17 patients who later progressed to ophthalmopathy. For training and testing, the 100 or so patients in the discovery cohort were randomly divided in a 7:3 ratio. Thyroid tissue and blood T-cell repertoires from six Graves' hyperthyroidism patients were also compared in the study. After sampling, hyperthyroidism patients received methimazole starting at 30 mg daily, and ophthalmopathy patients received high-dose intravenous methylprednisolone. TCR Vbeta CDR3 sequencing of 135 peripheral blood samples (about 45 ophthalmopathy, 70 to 85 hyperthyroidism and roughly 17 progressor patients) is reported in the paper. The study at large found these results: Sample size was not statistically predetermined, and blinding of investigators to group allocation was not performed. Most expanded thyroid clonotypes (frequency above 0.001) were also detected in blood, suggesting blood repertoires may reflect thyroid immune responses. In validation, the model predicted progression to ophthalmopathy a median of about 6.8 months before onset, with roughly 70% sensitivity and nearly 75% specificity. A 13 V-J signature model separated ophthalmopathy from stable hyperthyroidism, with around 91% sensitivity and roughly 81% specificity in cross-validation and 80%/75% in testing.

The TCR beta CDR3 regions were amplified from the RNA transcripts. The first round of RT-PCR for the TCR CDR3 was performed with the HTBI primer set and the Qiagen OneStep RT-PCR kit. The libraries were constructed in a second round of multiplex PCR and then size-selected and purified. Paired-end sequencing of the libraries was performed with 100 bp reads on an Illumina HiSeq2000. On the authors' methods: SOAPnuke was used to process the raw data, with reads discarded if the reads contained adapters or uncalled bases, had a mean Phred below 15, or lacked an exact constant-primer or identifier match. COPE v1.2.5 was used to merge high-quality paired reads, and clonotypes were defined as unique nucleotide sequences. MiTCR v1.1 was used to align the clonotypes against IMGT TRBV, TRBD and TRBJ reference segments. Analysis was restricted to V-J combinations with a frequency above 0.0001, which covered roughly 99% of repertoires. The TCS score was defined as the ratio of F50 (clonal expansion) to E x V (chaos), calculated using BLOSUM62-based TCRdist between CDR3 peptides within each V-J. Welch's t-statistics and random forest reduced 500 to 550 V-J features to roughly 13, which were used in a naive Bayes classifier (R e1071). In TCRdb, the public reads were trimmed at Q25 with fastp and aligned with MiXCR, with productive beta chains retained. Each CDR3 protein gets just one entry, which takes the most common genes and DNA from the rows behind it. For this entry, the V and J calls and clone size follow TCRdb and not the study's own pipeline. The sample includes about 410,000 distinct CDR3 sequences, with about 14% observed a single time. The top ten constitute about 19% of the sample.

This chain joins TRBV19 to TRBJ2-1; the D segment could be TRBD2, given 6 matching bases. The TCR comes from a woman under 40 with Graves' ophthalmopathy. Sequencing was done on a sample of blood. The nucleotides are TGTGCCAGTACCGACCTACCGGGACTTTACAATGAGCAGTTCTTC. It encodes CASTDLPGLYNEQFF.